A selection of T cell receptor beta chains follows, all from one sample in a study of blood T cell repertoires in COVID-19. The data were produced by immunoSEQ multiplex PCR, yet TCRdb's version contains in-frame clones alone and is incomplete. The sample consists of over 85,000 clones, over 85% of them appearing once. Input material: peripheral blood. These receptors all come from a human donor with COVID-19, enrolled during active disease. The donor label of this sample is uncertain. Each CDR3 is given with its conserved first and last residue. The D gene is left open where the match is weak. Where a row states a size, it is once, few, many or the class of an expanded clone; other rows omit it.

>TRBJ2-2|.|TRBV7-7|TRBD2
CASRPGLAGSGELFF
TGTGCCAGCAGACCGGGACTAGCGGGGTCCGGGGAGCTGTTTTTT
>TRBJ2-7|.|TRBV7-9|TRBD1
CASSLALRQGIDGEQYF
TGTGCCAGCAGCTTAGCACTCCGACAGGGAATTGATGGCGAGCAGTACTTC
>TRBJ2-3|.|TRBV9|TRBD2
CASSAIGTSGEPNTQYF
TGTGCCAGCAGCGCCATCGGGACTAGCGGGGAACCGAATACGCAGTATTTT
>TRBJ2-1|.|TRBV6-5|.
CASRDSESYNEQFF
TGTGCCAGCAGGGACTCCGAATCCTACAATGAGCAGTTCTTC
>TRBJ2-7|.|TRBV4-2|.
CASSQVQGRDEQYF
TGTGCCAGCAGCCAAGTACAGGGAAGGGACGAGCAGTACTTC
>TRBJ2-1|.|TRBV4-1|TRBD1
CASSRHAIGASRGWFF
TGCGCCAGCAGCCGTCACGCGATCGGGGCCAGCAGGGGGTGGTTCTTC
>TRBJ1-1|.|TRBV6-5|TRBD1
CASTTGGNTEAFF
TGTGCCAGCACTACAGGGGGGAACACTGAAGCTTTCTTT
>TRBJ2-1|once|TRBV2|.
CASTREDISYNEQFF
TGTGCCAGCACCAGGGAGGATATTTCCTACAATGAGCAGTTCTTC
>TRBJ1-1|.|TRBV5-1|TRBD1
CASSHDGQGDTEAFF
TGCGCCAGCAGCCACGATGGACAGGGCGACACTGAAGCTTTCTTT
>TRBJ2-7|.|TRBV6-2/TRBV6-3|TRBD1
CASSVPSGQGKQYF
TGTGCCAGCAGCGTACCAAGCGGACAGGGTAAGCAGTACTTC
>TRBJ2-1|.|TRBV10-1|.
CASSEGSQDIYNEQFF
TGCGCCAGCAGTGAAGGCTCGCAGGATATCTACAATGAGCAGTTCTTC
>TRBJ2-7|.|TRBV10-2|.
CASSESTESSYEQYF
TGCGCCAGCAGTGAGTCGACAGAATCCTCCTACGAGCAGTACTTC